The 17 T cell receptor beta chains reported below all come from one sample, sequenced in a study of PD-1 blockade in classical Hodgkin lymphoma. Generated by immunoSEQ multiplex PCR, the TCRdb table keeps only in-frame clones and is missing some. The repertoire consists of 10,000 to 15,000 clones, with around 92% occurring once and the leading ten covering more than 9%. In every patient, relapse followed autologous stem cell transplantation, while exposure to brentuximab vedotin differed. The source was peripheral blood mononuclear cells (PBMCs), collected at baseline. The receptors come from a human donor with classical Hodgkin lymphoma.

The rearrangement joins TRBV5-4 to TRBJ2-1; a possible D gene is TRBD1 (6 bases). This CDR3 contains 15 residues. V lost 5 bases, J lost 3 bases, and 15 bases lay in between. Looked up from germline, CDR1 is SGHNT and CDR2 is YYREEE (reference sequence). The CDR3 region is CASSFLPTGYNEQFF. The CDR3 DNA sequence: TGTGCCAGCAGTTTCCTCCCGACAGGCTACAATGAGCAGTTCTTC.

This clone was observed once. This chain connects TRBV15 to TRBJ2-6; D unresolved. The germline V gene has CDR1 LNHNV and CDR2 YYDKDF (reference sequence). The CDR3 spans 17 residues. V was shortened by 0 bases and J by 1 base, with 10 bases between the two germline ends. The CDR3 sequence is CATSRDLRTSGANVLTF. Here the CDR3 DNA reads TGTGCCACCAGCAGAGATCTTAGAACATCTGGGGCCAACGTCCTGACTTTC.

This clone was found once. The chain has TRBV5-1 and TRBJ2-6; possible D gene TRBD2, 5 bases. There are 16 residues in the CDR3. V gave up 0 bases and J gave up 0 bases, with 7 bases separating them. Per the germline V gene, CDR1 is SGHRS and CDR2 is YFSETQ. The CDR3 spells CASSLVGSSGANVLTF. CDR3 sequence (DNA): TGCGCCAGCAGCTTGGTGGGGAGCTCTGGGGCCAACGTCCTGACTTTC.

This clone has just one count. The CDR3 DNA sequence: TGCGCCAGCAGCCAAGATACGCGACTAGCGGCTAGCACAGATACGCAGTATTTT. Translating gives CASSQDTRLAASTDTQYF. The chain has TRBV4-1 and TRBJ2-3; 9 bases are shared with TRBD2. This CDR3 contains 18 residues. Trimming at V came to 0 bases and at J to 0 bases, leaving 7 bases not matched to a gene. From germline, CDR1 is MGHRA and CDR2 YSYEKL.

This chain connects TRBV10-2 to TRBJ1-5; TRBD1 aligns across 8 bases. The V gene's germline CDR1 is WSHSY and CDR2 SAAADI. V was clipped by 0 bases and J by 7 bases; unmatched bases: 8. The CDR3 extends over 16 amino acids. CDR3 DNA sequence: TGCGCCAGCAGTGAGTCAAGGACAGGGATTCTACAGCCCCAGCATTTT. This codes for CASSESRTGILQPQHF.

V and J are TRBV5-1 and TRBJ1-1, with D possibly being TRBD1 (6 bases). This CDR3 is 14 amino acids long. The germline CDR1 and CDR2 sequences are SGHRS and YFSETQ. V gave up 3 bases and J gave up 5 bases, with 14 bases separating them. CDR3 in amino acids: CASSSAPGETEAFF. The CDR3 DNA reads as TGCGCCAGCAGCTCCGCACCAGGGGAAACTGAAGCTTTCTTT.

CDR3 protein: CSAPARQGSINTEAFF. CDR3 in DNA: TGCAGCGCCCCTGCCCGACAGGGGAGTATTAACACTGAAGCTTTCTTT. The chain couples TRBV29-1 to TRBJ1-1, with 8 bases that match TRBD1. Trimming took 7 bases from V and 2 from J; bases not matched to a gene: 15. CDR1 SQVTM and CDR2 ANQGSEA come from the germline V gene. The CDR3 is 16 residues long.

The V call is TRBV28, the J call TRBJ2-3; D possibly corresponds to TRBD1 (5 bases). CDR3 size: 12 residues. CDR1 is MDHEN and CDR2 is SYDVKM in the germline V gene. This CDR3 is CASGAGTDTQYF. The CDR3 nucleotides read TGTGCGAGTGGGGCTGGGACAGATACGCAGTATTTT.

This rearrangement joins TRBV5-4 to TRBJ2-7; D is undetermined. From germline, CDR1 is SGHNT and CDR2 YYREEE (reference sequence). There are 12 residues in the CDR3. V dropped 5 bases and J dropped 5 bases, with 11 bases sitting between them. The CDR3 bases are TGTGCCAGCAGTCTAACCCCGGACGAGCAGTACTTC. Its translation: CASSLTPDEQYF.

The chain uses TRBV4-2 and TRBJ2-7; tentatively, D is TRBD2 (5 bases). This CDR3 has 16 amino acids. Between the trimmed V and J ends, which lost 0 bases and 2 bases, there was a span of 14 bases. Germline-derived CDR1 and CDR2 are LGHNA and YNFKEQ. CDR3 DNA sequence: TGTGCCAGCAGCCAAGATGCATCGCTAGCAGCCTACGAGCAGTACTTC. As protein: CASSQDASLAAYEQYF.

The V gene is TRBV5-4, the J gene TRBJ2-1; D may be TRBD1 or TRBD2 (5 bases each). In germline, CDR1 is SGHNT, CDR2 YYREEE (reference sequence). Trimming shortened V by 4 bases and J by 6 bases, and 11 bases separated the two germline ends. The CDR3 covers 13 residues. The CDR3 loop is CASSPAGGNEQFF. The DNA for the CDR3 is TGTGCCAGCAGCCCGGCTGGGGGCAATGAGCAGTTCTTC.

This chain's CDR3 is CASSPIGGSTDTQYF. In DNA form, the CDR3 reads TGTGCCAGCAGTCCAATTGGCGGATCCACAGATACGCAGTATTTT. V usage is TRBV28 and J usage is TRBJ2-3; D unresolved. The germline V and J ends were trimmed by 5 bases and 2 bases, with 14 bases remaining between them. This CDR3 has 15 residues. The germline gives CDR1 MDHEN, CDR2 SYDVKM.

DNA for the CDR3: TGTGCCAGCAGTTACTCGCGGGGCCACTACGAGCAGTACTTC. Translation gives CASSYSRGHYEQYF. The chain employs TRBV6-6 and TRBJ2-7, with D maybe TRBD2 (6 bases). The CDR3 consists of 14 residues. Germline-derived CDR1 and CDR2 are MNHNY and SVGAGI (reference sequence). Trimming shortened V by 0 bases and J by 3 bases, and 9 bases separated the two germline ends.

The chain uses TRBV5-1 and TRBJ2-3; D is perhaps TRBD2 (5 bases). CDR3 length: 14 amino acids. V lost 9 bases and J lost 0, with 14 bases in between. Germline loops: CDR1 SGHRS, CDR2 YFSETQ. CDR3 loop: CATSAGASTDTQYF. In DNA, the CDR3 is TGCGCCACCTCCGCGGGTGCTAGCACAGATACGCAGTATTTT. Supplemented by reference TRBV5-1 and TRBJ2-3, the full variable domain reads KAGVTQTPRYLIKTRGQQVTLSCSPISGHRSVSWYQQTPGQGLQFLFEYFSETQRNKGNFPGRFSGRQFSNSRSEMNVSTLELGDSALYLCATSAGASTDTQYFGPGTRLTVL.

The chain has TRBV5-1 and TRBJ2-5; no reliable D call. This CDR3 spans 14 amino acids. CDR1 and CDR2 from the germline V gene are SGHRS and YFSETQ. With 4 bases removed from V and 5 bases from J, the gap between germline ends came to 15 bases. The CDR3 sequence is CASSPIGSAETQYF. Here the CDR3 DNA reads TGCGCCAGCAGCCCTATCGGATCGGCGGAGACCCAGTACTTC.

V is TRBV7-8 and J is TRBJ2-7; D is tentatively TRBD1 or TRBD2 (6 bases each). V dropped 2 bases and J dropped 6 bases, with 11 bases sitting between them. CDR1 and CDR2 (germline): SGHVS, FQNEAQ. This CDR3 is built from 13 residues. The CDR3 spells CASSLLGGTEQYF. In DNA, the CDR3 is TGTGCCAGCAGCTTATTAGGGGGGACCGAGCAGTACTTC.

For the CDR3, the DNA is TGTGCCAGCAGTTCGGGACAGCCCCACGAGCAGTACTTC. As protein: CASSSGQPHEQYF. The chain carries TRBV28 and TRBJ2-7, with 7 bases identical to TRBD1. V lost 4 bases, J lost 5 bases, and 5 bases stayed unmatched. The length of the CDR3 is 13 residues. Germline values: CDR1 MDHEN, CDR2 SYDVKM.